This T cell receptor (beta chain) derives from a study of blood T cell repertoires in COVID-19. Assay used: immunoSEQ multiplex PCR; TCRdb lists only in-frame clones, some missing. The sample has approximately 140,000 clones, 80% to 85% seen once. The sequenced sample was peripheral blood. This clonotype was obtained from a man aged 55 to 70 with acute or convalescent COVID-19.

In nucleotides, the CDR3 is TGTGCCAGCTCGCCCCCCCACGGGACTAGTGGAGAGACCCAGTACTTC. This sequence encodes CASSPPHGTSGETQYF. This sequence joins TRBV18 and TRBJ2-5, with TRBD2 identical over 8 bases. The V and J ends lost 6 bases and 4 bases, in that order; junction bases with no gene match: 13. The CDR3 is 16 amino acids. Germline V gene data show CDR1 as KGHSH and CDR2 as LQKENI.